A selection of T cell receptor beta chains follows, all from one sample in a study of CD8+CD57+ T cells in acquired aplastic anemia. TCRdb reprocessed the reads with MiXCR, giving one entry per CDR3 protein. In the table there are around 21,000 distinct CDR3 sequences, approximately 39% of which are singletons. The sequenced sample was CD8+CD57+ T cells sorted from PBMCs. Receptor source: a human donor with aplastic anemia. Each CDR3 is given with its conserved first and last residue. A D gene is named only where the DNA matches it firmly. Some rows mark clone size as missing; the rest say once, few, many or name a class of expanded clone.

clone_size	d_call	v_call	j_call	cdr3_aa	cdr3_nt
many	.	TRBV6-1	TRBJ1-2	CASKPIGQSAYGYTF	TGTGCCAGCAAGCCGATTGGACAGTCGGCGTATGGCTACACCTTC
few	TRBD2	TRBV10-2	TRBJ2-1	CASSDDSGRGNEQFF	TGCGCCAGCAGTGATGATAGCGGGAGAGGTAATGAGCAGTTCTTC
many	.	TRBV6-1	TRBJ1-5	CASRQGAGANQPQHF	TGTGCCAGCAGGCAAGGGGCAGGGGCTAATCAGCCCCAGCATTTT
.	.	TRBV14	TRBJ2-1	CASSQGKYYDEQFF	TGTGCCAGCAGCCAAGGGAAGTACTACGATGAGCAGTTCTTC
few	.	TRBV9	TRBJ1-5	CASSVAFGGGGINQPQHF	TGTGCCAGCAGCGTAGCTTTTGGCGGGGGCGGGATAAATCAGCCCCAGCATTTT
many	.	TRBV20-1	TRBJ1-6	CSARGGDGGSPLHF	TGCAGTGCTAGAGGAGGAGACGGTGGTTCACCCCTCCACTTT
.	TRBD2	TRBV2	TRBJ2-7	CASSGTSDYEQYF	TGTGCCAGCAGTGGGACTAGCGACTACGAGCAGTACTTC
.	.	TRBV7-3	TRBJ2-1	CASSSTSTLSYNEQFF	TGTGCCAGCAGCTCTACCTCGACACTCTCCTACAATGAGCAGTTCTTC
.	.	TRBV7-9	TRBJ1-5	CASSPAGSNYQPQHF	TGTGCCAGCAGCCCTGCGGGGTCTAACTATCAGCCCCAGCATTTT
.	.	TRBV4-2	TRBJ1-3	CASSQVTPRAASGNTIYF	TGTGCCAGCAGCCAAGTTACCCCCCGGGCAGCCTCTGGAAACACCATATATTTT
.	.	TRBV29-1	TRBJ2-3	CSELPTSTDTQYF	TGCAGCGAGCTGCCTACCAGCACAGATACGCAGTATTTT